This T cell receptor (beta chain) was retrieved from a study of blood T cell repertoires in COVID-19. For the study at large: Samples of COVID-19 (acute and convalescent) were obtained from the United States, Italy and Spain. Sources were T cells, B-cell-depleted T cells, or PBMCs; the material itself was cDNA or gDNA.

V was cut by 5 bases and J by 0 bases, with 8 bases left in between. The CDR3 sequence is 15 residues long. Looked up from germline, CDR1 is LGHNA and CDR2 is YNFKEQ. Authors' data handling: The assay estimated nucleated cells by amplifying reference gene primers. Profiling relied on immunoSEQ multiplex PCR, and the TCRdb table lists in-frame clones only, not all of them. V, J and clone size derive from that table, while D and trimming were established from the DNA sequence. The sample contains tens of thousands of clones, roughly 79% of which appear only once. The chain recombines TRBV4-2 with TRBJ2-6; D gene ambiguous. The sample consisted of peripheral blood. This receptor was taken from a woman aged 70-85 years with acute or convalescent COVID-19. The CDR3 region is CASSGASSGANVLTF. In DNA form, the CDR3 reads TGTGCCAGCAGCGGTGCTAGCTCTGGGGCCAACGTCCTGACTTTC.